This T cell receptor beta chain originates from a study of beta chain features in type 1 diabetes. The sample holds a few counts of this clone. The antigen remains unidentified. Study results and caveats: For Type 1 diabetes patients, all four CD4+ subsets carried TCRB CDR3s that were moderately but significantly shorter.

As every portion of the isolated RNA was reverse transcribed, the sequencing read expressed TCRB transcripts. The data were produced by immunoSEQ multiplex PCR, yet TCRdb's version contains in-frame clones alone and is incomplete. The table records 390,000 or so clones, approximately 13% of them present only once. The TCR comes from a man aged 25-40 years in good health. Sequenced material: naive CD4+ T cells from blood.

The CDR3 here is CASRKTGTDEQYV. DNA for the CDR3: TGTGCCAGCAGGAAGACAGGGACAGACGAGCAGTACGTC. V is TRBV7-2 and J is TRBJ2-7; the match to TRBD1 covers 7 bases. After removal of 6 bases from V and 5 bases from J, the junction contained 7 bases not matched to a gene. This CDR3 region has 13 residues. Germline V lookup: CDR1 SGHTA, CDR2 FQGNSA.